What follows are 10 T cell receptor beta chains derived from one specimen sequenced in a study of shared clonotypes between healthy human individuals. Some clones are missing from TCRdb's copy, which holds only in-frame ones; the method was immunoSEQ multiplex PCR. The profile shows about 960,000 clones, more than 75% of them singletons. The sequenced sample was memory CD4+ T cells sorted from blood. The subset denotes: CD45RA-negative fraction. These receptors were collected from a man between 18 and 35 years old in good health.

The rearrangement uses TRBV5-1 and TRBJ2-7; a possible D gene is TRBD2 (5 bases). CDR3 size: 13 residues. From germline, CDR1 is SGHRS and CDR2 YFSETQ. V lost 3 bases, J lost 4 bases, and 11 bases lay in between. The chain's CDR3 is CASSSGIAYEQYF. CDR3 sequence (DNA): TGCGCCAGCAGCTCAGGTATAGCGTACGAGCAGTACTTC.

About this clone itself: Lacking the conserved final phenylalanine or tryptophan, this CDR3 likely reflects a read error. No DNA is shown, since the ends of the CDR3 on it are uncertain; the CDR3 is the one TCRdb lists. V and J are TRBV5-5 and TRBJ1-2. The V gene's germline CDR1 is SGHKS and CDR2 YYEKEE (reference sequence). The CDR3 is 11 amino acids in total, end residues counted. The CDR3 reads CASTSRGLTRV.

This rearrangement joins TRBV6-1 to TRBJ1-5, with D uncertain. There are 15 residues in the CDR3. CDR1 is MNHNS, CDR2 SASEGT, per germline. V dropped 0 bases and J dropped 3 bases, with 9 bases sitting between them. The CDR3 nucleotides read TGTGCCAGCAGTGAAGCAGGAGCCCTCAATCAGCCCCAGCATTTT. Translation gives CASSEAGALNQPQHF.

Notes on this clone: One junction end disagrees with the germline gene, perhaps due to a read error. The rearrangement joins TRBV5-4 to TRBJ1-2; tentatively, D is TRBD1 (6 bases). This CDR3 comprises 15 residues. Looked up from germline, CDR1 is SGHNT and CDR2 is YYREEE (reference sequence). CDR3 sequence (DNA): TGTGCCACCTTCTTTGAGGTTGGCAGGGGTTTACAGGCCTTTTTC. The encoded protein is CATFFEVGRGLQAFF.

This clone showed up just a few times. The chain is built from TRBV5-1 and TRBJ1-3; D is possibly TRBD1 (6 bases). The germline gives CDR1 SGHRS, CDR2 YFSETQ. With 6 bases removed from V and 3 bases from J, the gap between germline ends came to 13 bases. The CDR3 sequence is 14 residues long. For the CDR3, the DNA is TGCGCCAGCACCCCCGGGACACTTGGAAACACCATATATTTT. Encoded protein: CASTPGTLGNTIYF. Full variable domain (rest looked up from reference TRBV5-1 and TRBJ1-3): KAGVTQTPRYLIKTRGQQVTLSCSPISGHRSVSWYQQTPGQGLQFLFEYFSETQRNKGNFPGRFSGRQFSNSRSEMNVSTLELGDSALYLCASTPGTLGNTIYFGEGSWLTVV.

The V gene is TRBV29-1, the J gene TRBJ2-1; D remains ambiguous. The CDR3 has 10 amino acids. V shed 3 bases and J shed 9 bases, with 6 bases lying between them. Germline CDR1 reads SQVTM; CDR2 reads ANQGSEA. The CDR3 sequence: CSVESGEQFF. Here the CDR3 DNA reads TGCAGCGTTGAGTCTGGTGAGCAGTTCTTC.

A single count supports this clone. V gene TRBV4-3 combines with J gene TRBJ2-7; D remains unclear. The CDR3 runs 14 residues. Germline CDR1 LGHNA, CDR2 YSLEER. V lost 6 bases and J lost 6, with 18 bases in between. The CDR3 DNA is TGCGCCAGCAGTCCCCGCCAAGGGCCCTCCGAGCAGTACTTC. Translated, it gives CASSPRQGPSEQYF.

The count of this clone is one. This specimen includes other DNA sequences encoding the same CDR3. This chain links TRBV5-1 with TRBJ2-5, with D possibly matching TRBD1 (5 bases). The CDR3 is 14 residues long. With 1 base removed from V and 2 bases from J, the gap between germline ends came to 9 bases. Germline loops: CDR1 SGHRS, CDR2 YFSETQ. The CDR3 protein is CASSLQGIQETQYF. In nucleotides, the CDR3 is TGCGCCAGCAGCTTGCAGGGAATACAAGAGACCCAGTACTTC.

This chain connects TRBV25-1 to TRBJ2-7; D call uncertain. Between the trimmed V and J ends, which lost 4 bases and 7 bases, there was a span of 14 bases. The CDR3 runs to 13 residues. Germline loops: CDR1 MGHDK, CDR2 SYGVNS. For the CDR3, the DNA is TGTGCCAGCAGTGGACCAGGCCCCCGAGAGCAGTACTTC. Its translation is CASSGPGPREQYF.

In DNA, the CDR3 is TGTGCCAGCAGTTACTCCGAGACTCGGGGGGACGAGCAGTACTTC. This gives the protein CASSYSETRGDEQYF. The rearrangement links TRBV6-5 to TRBJ2-7, with 7 bases aligning to TRBD2. Germline-derived CDR1 and CDR2 are MNHEY and SVGAGI. The V segment lost 0 bases and the J segment 5 bases; nucleotides outside the gene matches: 7. CDR3 length: 15 amino acids.